A selection of T cell receptor beta chains follows, all from one sample in a study of blood T cells in healthy people across ages. From the 5' RACE reads, TCRdb called clonotypes with MiXCR, one entry per CDR3 protein. The sample yields 1.5 million or so distinct CDR3 sequences, around 39% seen once. The specimen was blood. These receptors originate from a woman aged 18-29 years in good health. Each CDR3 is given with its conserved first and last residue. The D gene is left open where the match is weak. Size values are once, few and many counts, or a class for expanded clones, and some rows have none.

j_call: TRBJ2-7; v_call: TRBV20-1; clone_size: few; d_call: NA; cdr3_nt: TGCAGTGCTAGCGATGGGGGACACTCCTACGAGCAGTACTTC; cdr3_aa: CSASDGGHSYEQYF
j_call: TRBJ2-1; v_call: TRBV13; clone_size: few; d_call: NA; cdr3_nt: TGTGCCAGCAGCTTAGATTTTAGCCATGAGCAGTTCTTC; cdr3_aa: CASSLDFSHEQFF
j_call: TRBJ1-6; v_call: TRBV5-1; clone_size: NA; d_call: TRBD1; cdr3_nt: TGCGCCAGCAGCCCGGGACAGAGGGTCGCCTATAATTCACCCCTCCACTTT; cdr3_aa: CASSPGQRVAYNSPLHF
j_call: TRBJ1-1; v_call: TRBV20-1; clone_size: NA; d_call: NA; cdr3_nt: TGCAGTGCTAGAGAGGGGGAGGTTTTGAACACTGAAGCTTTCTTT; cdr3_aa: CSAREGEVLNTEAFF
j_call: TRBJ2-3; v_call: TRBV27; clone_size: NA; d_call: TRBD1; cdr3_nt: TGTGCCAGCAGTCATCCGGGACAGGGAGCAGATACGCAGTATTTT; cdr3_aa: CASSHPGQGADTQYF
j_call: TRBJ2-2; v_call: TRBV12-3/TRBV12-4; clone_size: once; d_call: NA; cdr3_nt: TGTGCCAGCAGGGCAGGTCGGGGAGGGACAGGAGGCACCGGGGAGCTGTTTTTT; cdr3_aa: CASRAGRGGTGGTGELFF
j_call: TRBJ1-1; v_call: TRBV10-3; clone_size: few; d_call: TRBD1; cdr3_nt: TGTGCCATCAGTGAGGACAGGGTAAACACTGAAGCTTTCTTT; cdr3_aa: CAISEDRVNTEAFF
j_call: TRBJ2-1; v_call: TRBV12-3/TRBV12-4; clone_size: NA; d_call: TRBD2; cdr3_nt: TGTGCCAGCAGTTCGACTGGGACTAGCGGATCGCATGAGCAGTTCTTC; cdr3_aa: CASSSTGTSGSHEQFF
j_call: TRBJ2-1; v_call: TRBV20-1; clone_size: few; d_call: NA; cdr3_nt: TGCAGTGCTAGGTATCCAGCGGCCGCCAATGAGCAGTTCTTC; cdr3_aa: CSARYPAAANEQFF
j_call: TRBJ2-7; v_call: TRBV6-1; clone_size: NA; d_call: NA; cdr3_nt: TGTGCCAGCAGTGAAGAGGGCGGTAGTTACGAGCAGTACTTC; cdr3_aa: CASSEEGGSYEQYF
j_call: TRBJ2-7; v_call: TRBV2; clone_size: NA; d_call: TRBD2; cdr3_nt: TGTGCCAGCCTGGGGAGCCTAGCGGCCCGCTCCTACGAGCAGTACTTC; cdr3_aa: CASLGSLAARSYEQYF
j_call: TRBJ2-7; v_call: TRBV6-1; clone_size: many; d_call: NA; cdr3_nt: TGTGCCAGCAGCGGGACACTTTACGAGCAGTACTTC; cdr3_aa: CASSGTLYEQYF
j_call: TRBJ2-3; v_call: TRBV10-3; clone_size: NA; d_call: TRBD2; cdr3_nt: TGTGCCATCAGTGAGGGACTAGCAGGTGGTGATACGCAGTATTTT; cdr3_aa: CAISEGLAGGDTQYF
j_call: TRBJ1-2; v_call: TRBV27; clone_size: few; d_call: NA; cdr3_nt: TGTGCCAGCAGTGTCGGGCAGTATTTGGGCTACACCTTC; cdr3_aa: CASSVGQYLGYTF
j_call: TRBJ1-2; v_call: TRBV7-8; clone_size: NA; d_call: NA; cdr3_nt: TGTGCCAGCAGCGCCGGGATGTACTATGGCTACACCTTC; cdr3_aa: CASSAGMYYGYTF
j_call: TRBJ2-3; v_call: TRBV11-1; clone_size: NA; d_call: TRBD2; cdr3_nt: TGTGTCAGCAGCGACCGGACTAGCGGGAGCACAGATACGCAGTATTTT; cdr3_aa: CVSSDRTSGSTDTQYF
j_call: TRBJ1-2; v_call: TRBV6-2/TRBV6-3; clone_size: NA; d_call: TRBD1; cdr3_nt: TGTGCCAGCAACCCGGGACAGGGAATCTATGGCTACACCTTC; cdr3_aa: CASNPGQGIYGYTF